This T cell receptor (beta chain) was retrieved from a study of T cell responses to AZD1222 COVID-19 vaccine. General study results and limits: Repertoires were obtained only post-peak T cell response. Researchers report vaccine-associated CD4 TCRs spanning spike, with dominance at 160-218 and 743-854. A mostly white British donor set with more females was recruited, and clonal diversity was possibly underestimated. Variant regions that are unmutated are reportedly the target of nearly half of spike-specific TCRs.

Germline CDR1 LNHNV, CDR2 YYDKDF (reference sequence). V was pared by 2 bases and J by 7 bases, with 12 bases between. CDR3 length equals 14 residues. TCRdb's table, derived via immunoSEQ multiplex PCR, lists solely in-frame clones and lacks some. The sample has around 170,000 clones; 85% to 95% are singletons. Notes on this clone: The antigen is not known.

The chain has TRBV15 and TRBJ1-3, with no clear D. This material consisted of peripheral blood, taken 28 days after the second AZD1222 dose. The sequence derives from an adult who received the AZD1222 COVID-19 vaccine. This chain's CDR3 is CATSRSRDGNTIYF. The CDR3 DNA reads as TGTGCCACCAGCAGATCCAGAGACGGGAACACCATATATTTT.